This T cell receptor beta chain was captured by sequencing in a study of T-cell memory formation after mild COVID-19. Study summary: Clusters of TCRs were largely donor specific.

TCRdb reprocessed the 5' RACE reads via MiXCR and lists one record per CDR3 protein. The profile covers roughly 250,000 distinct CDR3 sequences, with roughly 15% appearing a single time and around 3.4% taken by the ten largest. This clonotype was recorded at least ten times. The CDR3 runs 12 residues. V was cut by 5 bases and J by 5 bases, with 9 bases left in between. This rearrangement joins TRBV12-3 or TRBV12-4 to TRBJ1-1; no reliable D call. The sequenced sample was PBMCs or a T cell subset sorted from them (not recorded which). The clonotype originates from a man aged 18 to 35 who had mild COVID-19 (a few samples of this study predate the infection). Cell type and time point are not known. As DNA, the CDR3 is TGTGCCAGCAGTCCTCGCAGAACTGAAGCTTTCTTT. As protein: CASSPRRTEAFF.